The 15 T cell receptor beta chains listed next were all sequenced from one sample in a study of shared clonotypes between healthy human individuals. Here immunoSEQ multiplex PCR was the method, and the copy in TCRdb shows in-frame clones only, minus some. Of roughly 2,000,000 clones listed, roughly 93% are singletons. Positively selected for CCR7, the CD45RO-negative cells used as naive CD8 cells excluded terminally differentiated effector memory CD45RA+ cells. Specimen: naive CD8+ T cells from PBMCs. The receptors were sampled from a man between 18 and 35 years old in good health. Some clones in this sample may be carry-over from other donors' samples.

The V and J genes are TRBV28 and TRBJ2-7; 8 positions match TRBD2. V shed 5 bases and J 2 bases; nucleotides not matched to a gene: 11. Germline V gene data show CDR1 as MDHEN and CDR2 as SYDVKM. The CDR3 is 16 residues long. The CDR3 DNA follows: TGTGCCAGCAGTCCAGTAGGACTAGCCCCCACCTACGAGCAGTACTTC. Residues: CASSPVGLAPTYEQYF.

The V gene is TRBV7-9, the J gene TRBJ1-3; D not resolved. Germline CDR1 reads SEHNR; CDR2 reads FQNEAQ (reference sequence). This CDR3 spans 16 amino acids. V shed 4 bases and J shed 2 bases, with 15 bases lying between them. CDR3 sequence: CASSYPANIAGNTIYF. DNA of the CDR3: TGTGCCAGCAGCTACCCGGCGAATATCGCTGGAAACACCATATATTTT. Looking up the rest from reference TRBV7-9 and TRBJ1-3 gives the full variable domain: DTGVSQNPRHKITKRGQNVTFRCDPISEHNRLYWYRQTLGQGPEFLTYFQNEAQLEKSRLLSDRFSAERPKGSFSTLEIQRTEQGDSAMYLCASSYPANIAGNTIYFGEGSWLTVV.

CDR3 coding DNA: TGTGCCAGTAGTATAGGTGGGAGGGGGACCACTAGCACAGATACGCAGTATTTT. Amino acids: CASSIGGRGTTSTDTQYF. The chain recombines TRBV19 with TRBJ2-3; D is possibly TRBD2 (7 bases). Germline V gene data show CDR1 as LNHDA and CDR2 as SQIVND (reference sequence). V dropped 1 base and J dropped 0 bases, with 17 bases sitting between them. This CDR3 contains 18 residues.

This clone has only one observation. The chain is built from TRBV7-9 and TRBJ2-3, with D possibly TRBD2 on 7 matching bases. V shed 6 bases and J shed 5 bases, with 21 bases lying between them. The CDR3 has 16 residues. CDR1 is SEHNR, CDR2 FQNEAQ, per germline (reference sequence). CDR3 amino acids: CASRLGGGAGLDTQYF. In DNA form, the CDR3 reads TGTGCCAGCAGGCTCGGAGGGGGAGCGGGGCTAGATACGCAGTATTTT.

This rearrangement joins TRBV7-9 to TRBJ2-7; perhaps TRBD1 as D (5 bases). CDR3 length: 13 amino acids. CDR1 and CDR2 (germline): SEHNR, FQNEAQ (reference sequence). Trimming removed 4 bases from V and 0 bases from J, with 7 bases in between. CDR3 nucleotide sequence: TGTGCCAGCAGCTCGACAGCCTCCTACGAGCAGTACTTC. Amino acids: CASSSTASYEQYF.

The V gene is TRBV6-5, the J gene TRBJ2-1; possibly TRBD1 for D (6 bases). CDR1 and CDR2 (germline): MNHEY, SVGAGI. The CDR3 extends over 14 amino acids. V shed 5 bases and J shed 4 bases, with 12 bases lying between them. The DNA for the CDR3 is TGTGCCAGCAGTGTACAGGGTCCGTACAATGAGCAGTTCTTC. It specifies CASSVQGPYNEQFF.

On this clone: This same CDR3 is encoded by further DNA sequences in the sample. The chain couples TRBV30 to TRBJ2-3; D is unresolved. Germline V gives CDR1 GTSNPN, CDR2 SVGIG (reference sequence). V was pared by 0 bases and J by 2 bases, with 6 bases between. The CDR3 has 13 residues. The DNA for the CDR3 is TGTGCCTGGAGTGTCCTCCCCACAGATACGCAGTATTTT. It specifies CAWSVLPTDTQYF. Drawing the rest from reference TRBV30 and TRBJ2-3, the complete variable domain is SQTIHQWPATLVQPVGSPLSLECTVEGTSNPNLYWYRQAAGRGLQLLFYSVGIGQISSEVPQNLSASRPQDRQFILSSKKLLLSDSGFYLCAWSVLPTDTQYFGPGTRLTVL.

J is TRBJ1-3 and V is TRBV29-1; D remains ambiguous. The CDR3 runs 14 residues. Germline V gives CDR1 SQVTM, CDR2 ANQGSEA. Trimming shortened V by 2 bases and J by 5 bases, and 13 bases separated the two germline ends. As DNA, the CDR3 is TGCAGCGTTGAAAACCCCTTTTTGCGAAACACCATATATTTT. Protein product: CSVENPFLRNTIYF. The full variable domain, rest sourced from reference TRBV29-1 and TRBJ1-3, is SAVISQKPSRDICQRGTSLTIQCQVDSQVTMMFWYRQQPGQSLTLIATANQGSEATYESGFVIDKFPISRPNLTFSTLTVSNMSPEDSSIYLCSVENPFLRNTIYFGEGSWLTVV.

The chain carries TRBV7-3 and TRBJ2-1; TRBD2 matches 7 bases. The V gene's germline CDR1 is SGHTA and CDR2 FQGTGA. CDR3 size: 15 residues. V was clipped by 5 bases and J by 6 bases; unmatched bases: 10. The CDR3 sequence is CASSQPSGDFNEQFF. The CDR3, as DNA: TGTGCCAGCAGCCAGCCGAGCGGGGATTTCAATGAGCAGTTCTTC.

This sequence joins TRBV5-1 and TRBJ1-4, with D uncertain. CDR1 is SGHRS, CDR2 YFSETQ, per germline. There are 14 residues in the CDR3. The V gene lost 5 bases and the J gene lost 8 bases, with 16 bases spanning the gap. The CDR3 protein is CASRTDGGGEKLFF. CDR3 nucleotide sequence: TGCGCCAGCAGGACGGACGGAGGTGGGGAAAAACTGTTTTTT.

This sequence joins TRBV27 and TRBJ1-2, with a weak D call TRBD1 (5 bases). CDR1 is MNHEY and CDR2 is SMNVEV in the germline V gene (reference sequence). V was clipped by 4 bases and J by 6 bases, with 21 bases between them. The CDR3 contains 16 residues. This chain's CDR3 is CASSSINRGSGDGYTF. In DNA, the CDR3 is TGTGCCAGCAGTTCCATCAATAGGGGTTCGGGGGATGGCTACACCTTC.

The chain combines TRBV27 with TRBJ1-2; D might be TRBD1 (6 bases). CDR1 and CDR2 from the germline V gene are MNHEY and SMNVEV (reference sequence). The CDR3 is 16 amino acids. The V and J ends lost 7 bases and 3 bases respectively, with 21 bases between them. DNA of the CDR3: TGTGCCAGCAATTTCTCGGCAGGGGAAACAGACTATGGCTACACCTTC. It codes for CASNFSAGETDYGYTF.

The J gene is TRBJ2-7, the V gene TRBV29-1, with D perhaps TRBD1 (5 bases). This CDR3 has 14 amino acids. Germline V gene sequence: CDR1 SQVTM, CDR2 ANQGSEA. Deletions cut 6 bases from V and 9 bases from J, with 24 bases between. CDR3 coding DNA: TGCAGCGTCGCACAGGTGGAAGAGGCGAGGTGGCAGTACTTC. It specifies CSVAQVEEARWQYF.

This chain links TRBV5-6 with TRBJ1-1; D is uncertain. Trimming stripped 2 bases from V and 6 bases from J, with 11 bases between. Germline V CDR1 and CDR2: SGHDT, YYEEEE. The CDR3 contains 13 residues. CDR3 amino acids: CASSFIGVAEAFF. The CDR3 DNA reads TGTGCCAGCAGCTTCATAGGTGTGGCTGAAGCTTTCTTT.

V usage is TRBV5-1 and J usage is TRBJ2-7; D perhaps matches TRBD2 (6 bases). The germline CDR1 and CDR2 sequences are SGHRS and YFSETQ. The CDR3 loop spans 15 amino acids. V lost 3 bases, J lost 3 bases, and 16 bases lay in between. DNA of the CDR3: TGCGCCAGCAGCTCGTGGAGCGGGCCCAACTACGAGCAGTACTTC. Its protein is CASSSWSGPNYEQYF. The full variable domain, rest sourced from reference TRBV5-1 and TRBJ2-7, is KAGVTQTPRYLIKTRGQQVTLSCSPISGHRSVSWYQQTPGQGLQFLFEYFSETQRNKGNFPGRFSGRQFSNSRSEMNVSTLELGDSALYLCASSSWSGPNYEQYFGPGTRLTVT.